This paragraph covers one T cell receptor (beta chain) sequence. What this receptor recognizes is not known. HCMV serostatus was determined by detecting HCMV-specific IgG in serum with a commercial ELISA kit. Ficoll density gradient centrifugation was used to isolate peripheral blood mononuclear cells from blood. This record comes from a study of T cells expressing NK-cell markers (dated by TCRdb to 2019 to 2021). As for the study more broadly: TCR beta-chain repertoires were profiled in sorted CD3+CD56+NKG2C+, CD3+CD56+NKG2C- and CD3+CD56-NKG2C+ T-cell subsets from eight donors. The study sequenced eight donors, all healthy volunteers chosen at random: three men and five women. Libraries were sequenced as 2 x 150 bp reads on Illumina HiSeq 2000/2500, MiSeq or NextSeq. Of the eight sequenced donors, seven were found to be HCMV-seropositive and one was found to be HCMV-seronegative. Study-wide conclusions, independent of this receptor: Those dominant clonotypes were again the most abundant among CD3+CD56-NKG2C+ cells in several donors, at roughly 25-60.1%. For over five donors, the dominant CD3+CD56+NKG2C+ clonotypes were among the top 10 CD8+ clonotypes and accounted for about 1.0-8% of CD8+ T cells. Whether the expanded NKG2C-expressing T cell clones were specific for HCMV antigens was left unclear.

The CDR3 spans 14 residues, from the cysteine through the phenylalanine. No DNA sequence was recorded. Based on the germline V gene, the CDR1 and CDR2 sequences are SQVTM and ANQGSEA. The sequencer listed for this sample is Illumina HiSeq 2000. TCR beta cDNA libraries were prepared using 5'RACE template switching, which introduced a universal primer site and unique molecular identifiers. Priming for cDNA synthesis came from the TCR beta constant segment, and two successive PCR amplification steps followed. Under the source paper's analysis protocol: MIGEC handled demultiplexing of the reads and grouping by UMI, while MiTCR was used to assemble and quantify clonotypes. To exclude erroneous sequences, only TCR cDNA sequences supported by at least two reads were retained. The tcR package was used for downstream repertoire analysis, and clonotypes were matched across fractions by CDR3 nucleotide sequence plus V segment. VDJmatch was used to annotate antigen specificity against VDJdb, with one amino acid substitution in CDR3 permitted. TCRdb reprocessed the sequencing reads and holds a single record per CDR3 protein sequence, with no DNA. TCRdb, not the original authors, processed these V and J calls. This sample's table carries some 190,000 distinct CDR3 sequences. Around 20% of the sample lies in the top ten.

The rearranged chain carries TRBV29-1 and TRBJ1-2; the D call from TCRdb, TRBD1, cannot be confirmed without DNA. The sequencing sample was made of blood T cells: a sorted CD56 or NKG2C T cell subset, CD4+ or CD8+ T cells, or bulk PBMC T cells (not recorded which). The receptor comes from a man aged 18-70 years in good health. The CDR3 protein sequence reads: CSVLSGGWDYGYTF.